Included here is one T cell receptor (beta chain) sequence, with context. This entry comes from a study of cytomegalovirus exposure and HLA in healthy donors. The PCR ran on 60 Vbeta and 13 Jbeta primers. The method was immunoSEQ multiplex PCR; TCRdb's version includes in-frame clones alone and lacks a portion of them. The table lists about 160,000 clones, 65% to 90% of them singletons. The V gene's germline CDR1 is MDHEN and CDR2 SYDVKM. The CDR3 loop spans 16 amino acids. The germline V and J ends were trimmed by 5 bases and 5 bases, with 21 bases remaining between them. This sequence was found in a man between 50 and 59 years old in good health and CMV-seropositive. The sequenced material came from PBMCs. The V and J genes are TRBV28 and TRBJ2-5; tentatively, D is TRBD2 (5 bases). The chain's CDR3 is CASSARSTRFRETQYF. The CDR3 DNA reads TGTGCCAGCAGTGCCCGCTCAACTAGGTTTCGGGAGACCCAGTACTTC. Complete variable domain (other parts from reference TRBV28 and TRBJ2-5): DVKVTQSSRYLVKRTGEKVFLECVQDMDHENMFWYRQDPGLGLRLIYFSYDVKMKEKGDIPEGYSVSREKKERFSLILESASTNQTSMYLCASSARSTRFRETQYFGPGTRLLVL.